This is a list of T cell receptor beta chains from one sample in a study of T cell repertoires in cytomegalovirus infection. Each CDR3 protein gets one entry after TCRdb re-called the reads with MiXCR. The table includes 150,000 or so distinct CDR3 sequences, roughly 18% detected once. The sequenced material came from CD8+ T cells from PBMCs. These receptors came from a human donor in good health (CMV status not recorded). Some clones in this sample may be carry-over from other donors' samples. Both conserved end residues are part of each CDR3. The order of the fields is V gene, D gene, J gene, CDR3 protein. The D gene is left open where the match is weak.

TRBV11-1	NA	TRBJ1-3	CASSPEGDGNTIYF
TRBV28	TRBD2	TRBJ2-1	CASATATRLAGSYNEQFF
TRBV9	NA	TRBJ2-2	CASSVGGSGELFF
TRBV11-1	TRBD1	TRBJ2-1	CASSTGTGGIGEQFF
TRBV6-5	NA	TRBJ1-1	CASSYSTGGLTEAFF
TRBV7-2	NA	TRBJ2-7	CASSLGGGTDEQYF
TRBV5-8	NA	TRBJ2-1	CASSYDFNEQFF
TRBV9	NA	TRBJ2-1	CASSGRDGQFF
TRBV7-9	NA	TRBJ2-5	CASSPAGRQETQYF
TRBV24-1	NA	TRBJ2-5	CATSDLMQTSERLPQETQYF
TRBV19	NA	TRBJ2-1	CASSIPSTGFYNEQFF
TRBV18	NA	TRBJ1-5	CASSPTGYYQPQHF
TRBV4-2	NA	TRBJ1-2	CASSQDTGNYGYTF
TRBV24-1	NA	TRBJ2-7	CATSDLSPGSYEQYF
TRBV10-3	NA	TRBJ2-7	CAIGTFYEQYF
TRBV29-1	NA	TRBJ1-1	CSVEFRYAEAFF
TRBV6-1	NA	TRBJ1-2	CASGVFLGYTF
TRBV12-3/TRBV12-4	NA	TRBJ2-7	CASSPGQIEFYEQYF
TRBV28	NA	TRBJ2-7	CASSFEQEDYEQYF
TRBV7-8	NA	TRBJ2-7	CASSLAPGSLVYEQYF
TRBV9	NA	TRBJ2-3	CASSENLVRTAGDTQYF
TRBV12-5	NA	TRBJ1-1	CASGSQNTEAFF
TRBV4-2	TRBD2	TRBJ2-3	CASSSIVGLASPRPTDTQYF
TRBV20-1	NA	TRBJ2-4	CSARGASKNIQYF
TRBV28	NA	TRBJ1-1	CASSLWAGEAFF
TRBV2	TRBD2	TRBJ2-1	CASWASGLVDYNEQFF
TRBV4-2	NA	TRBJ2-1	CASSQDPLGSSYNEQFF
TRBV7-2	NA	TRBJ2-7	CASSLELAFPSEQYF
TRBV7-9	NA	TRBJ1-5	CASSGGDQPQHF
TRBV11-2	NA	TRBJ1-6	CASTASGRSPLHF
TRBV7-9	NA	TRBJ2-1	CASSFARNYNEQFF
TRBV7-3	TRBD2	TRBJ2-1	CASSYSGGPNNEQFF
TRBV7-2	TRBD2	TRBJ2-7	CASSLVLAGSYEQYF
TRBV7-2	TRBD1	TRBJ2-7	CASSSTGPLKQYF
TRBV28	NA	TRBJ2-7	CASSFPEGYEQYF
TRBV6-6	NA	TRBJ2-3	CASITWGGHSTDTQYF
TRBV7-6	TRBD1	TRBJ2-7	CASSKDIQGYEQYF
TRBV6-2/TRBV6-3	TRBD2	TRBJ2-7	CASSTPTLAGTDEQYF
TRBV4-1	TRBD2	TRBJ2-1	CASSQDIAGGGSEQFF
TRBV2	NA	TRBJ2-3	CASSGGRTDTQYF
TRBV4-1	NA	TRBJ2-1	CASSQGWASSYNEQFF
TRBV10-3	TRBD2	TRBJ2-1	CAISEAGEFNEQFF
TRBV2	TRBD1	TRBJ1-5	CASSGVGGDGQPQHF
TRBV19	TRBD2	TRBJ2-3	CASSIRGGGGTDTQYF
TRBV6-2/TRBV6-3	NA	TRBJ1-1	CASRVTVNTEAFF